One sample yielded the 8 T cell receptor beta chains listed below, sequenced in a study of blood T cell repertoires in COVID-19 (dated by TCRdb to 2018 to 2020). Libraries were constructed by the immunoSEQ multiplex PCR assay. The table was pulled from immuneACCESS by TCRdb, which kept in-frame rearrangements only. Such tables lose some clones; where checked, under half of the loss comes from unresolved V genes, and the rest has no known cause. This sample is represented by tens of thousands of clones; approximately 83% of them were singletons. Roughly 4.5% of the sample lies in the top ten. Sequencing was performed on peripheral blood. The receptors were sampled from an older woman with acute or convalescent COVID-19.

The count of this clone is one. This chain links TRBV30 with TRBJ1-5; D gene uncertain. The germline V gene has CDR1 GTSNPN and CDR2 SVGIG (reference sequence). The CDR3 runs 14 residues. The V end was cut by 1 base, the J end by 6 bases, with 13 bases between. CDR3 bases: TGTGCCTGGAGTGCATCGGCGGTAGGTCAGCCCCAGCATTTT. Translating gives CAWSASAVGQPQHF.

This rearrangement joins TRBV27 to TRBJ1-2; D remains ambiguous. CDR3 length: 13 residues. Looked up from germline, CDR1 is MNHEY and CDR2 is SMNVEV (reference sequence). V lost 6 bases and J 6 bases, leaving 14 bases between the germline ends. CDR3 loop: CASSPLGFDGYTF. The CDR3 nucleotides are TGTGCCAGCAGCCCCTTGGGCTTCGATGGCTACACCTTC.

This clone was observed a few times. CDR3: CAIRQAGWGEQFF. CDR3 bases: TGTGCCATCCGACAGGCAGGGTGGGGTGAGCAGTTCTTC. The V call is TRBV10-3, the J call TRBJ2-1; D is perhaps TRBD1 (6 bases). The V end lost 8 bases, the J end lost 9 bases, and 17 bases lay between the germline ends. CDR3 length: 13 residues. CDR1 and CDR2 (germline): ENHRY, SYGVKD.

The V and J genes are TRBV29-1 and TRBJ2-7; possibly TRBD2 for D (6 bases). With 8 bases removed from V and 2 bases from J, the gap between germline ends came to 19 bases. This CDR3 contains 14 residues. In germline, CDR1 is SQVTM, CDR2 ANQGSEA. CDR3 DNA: TGCAGCCTCGGGGGACCGGACGAAACCTACGAGCAGTACTTC. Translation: CSLGGPDETYEQYF.

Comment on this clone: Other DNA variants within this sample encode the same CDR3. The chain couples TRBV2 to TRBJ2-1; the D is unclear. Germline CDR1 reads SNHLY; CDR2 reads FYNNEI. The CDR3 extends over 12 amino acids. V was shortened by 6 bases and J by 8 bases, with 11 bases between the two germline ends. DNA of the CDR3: TGTGCCAGCAGCTCAGGATTAGATGAGCAGTTCTTC. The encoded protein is CASSSGLDEQFF.

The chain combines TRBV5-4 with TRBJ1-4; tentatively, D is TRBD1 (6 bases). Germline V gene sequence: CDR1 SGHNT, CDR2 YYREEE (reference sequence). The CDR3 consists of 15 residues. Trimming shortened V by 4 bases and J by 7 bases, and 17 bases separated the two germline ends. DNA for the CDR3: TGTGCCAGCAGCCTGGTAGCGGGGGCAGGTGAAAAACTGTTTTTT. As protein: CASSLVAGAGEKLFF.

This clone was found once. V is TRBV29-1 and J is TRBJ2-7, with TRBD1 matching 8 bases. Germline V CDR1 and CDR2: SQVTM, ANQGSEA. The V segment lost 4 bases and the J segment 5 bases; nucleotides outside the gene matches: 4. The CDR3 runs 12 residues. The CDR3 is CSVGTGPDEQYF. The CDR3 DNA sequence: TGCAGCGTTGGGACAGGGCCGGACGAGCAGTACTTC.

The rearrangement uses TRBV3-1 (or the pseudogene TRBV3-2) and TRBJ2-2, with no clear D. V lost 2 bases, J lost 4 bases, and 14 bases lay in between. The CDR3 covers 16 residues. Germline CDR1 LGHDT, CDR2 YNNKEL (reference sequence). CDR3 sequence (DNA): TGTGCCAGCAGCCAAAATCTTCCAGGATCCACCGGGGAGCTGTTTTTT. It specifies CASSQNLPGSTGELFF.